The 23 T cell receptor beta chains presented below share a single source sample, sequenced in a study of regulatory T cells in long-lasting Graves disease. Regarding time point: newly diagnosed GD, antithyroid drugs for less than 3 months. The TCR library was prepared using RNA isolated from PBMCs. To make TCR beta libraries, researchers used iRepertoire HTBI primers and Arm-PCR of CDR3 regions. One entry per CDR3 protein results from TCRdb running MiXCR on the multiplex PCR reads. The repertoire holds about 370,000 distinct CDR3 sequences, around 16% seen once, with approximately 22% in the top ten. Source: peripheral blood mononuclear cells (PBMCs), taken at new diagnosis, from a patient treated with antithyroid drugs. The receptors shown here come from a female donor with Graves disease.

The chain employs TRBV5-1 and TRBJ2-5; TRBD2 aligns across 10 bases. CDR3 length: 16 amino acids. V dropped 1 base and J dropped 5; count of bases not matched to a gene: 8. Germline V lookup: CDR1 SGHRS, CDR2 YFSETQ. Written as DNA, the CDR3 is TGCGCCAGCAGCTTGCTACCTAGCGGGAGTAGGGAGACCCAGTACTTC. It translates to CASSLLPSGSRETQYF.

This chain uses TRBV28 with TRBJ1-5; the match to TRBD1 covers 9 bases. V was clipped by 8 bases and J by 4 bases; unmatched bases: 9. This CDR3 is built from 15 residues. The germline V gene encodes CDR1 MDHEN and CDR2 SYDVKM. CDR3 sequence (DNA): TGTGCCAGCGGTCCAGCCGGGACAGGGAATCAGCCCCAGCATTTT. Translation: CASGPAGTGNQPQHF. Based on the CDR3 plus reference TRBV28 and TRBJ1-5, the full variable domain is DVKVTQSSRYLVKRTGEKVFLECVQDMDHENMFWYRQDPGLGLRLIYFSYDVKMKEKGDIPEGYSVSREKKERFSLILESASTNQTSMYLCASGPAGTGNQPQHFGDGTRLSIL.

The V and J genes are TRBV12-3 or TRBV12-4 and TRBJ1-3; D is ambiguous. Trimming removed 8 bases from V and 0 bases from J, with 11 bases in between. This CDR3 has 14 amino acids. The CDR3 coding sequence is TGTGCCAGCGATGCGAGAGGCTCTGGAAACACCATATATTTT. Protein product: CASDARGSGNTIYF.

The chain uses TRBV5-1 and TRBJ2-3; TRBD1 or TRBD2 may be the D gene (6 bases each). The germline gives CDR1 SGHRS, CDR2 YFSETQ. The CDR3 extends over 18 amino acids. V lost 5 bases and J 2 bases, leaving 24 bases between the germline ends. As DNA, the CDR3 is TGCGCCAGCAGAAGGGAACCCATCGGGGGCCGGCTCACAGATACGCAGTATTTT. Encoded protein: CASRREPIGGRLTDTQYF.

The V call is TRBV12-3 or TRBV12-4, the J call TRBJ2-7; 8 bases are shared with TRBD2. The length of the CDR3 is 17 residues. Trimming took 5 bases from V and 1 from J; bases not matched to a gene: 13. CDR3 in amino acids: CASSPGLAGRGSYEQYF. The CDR3 coding sequence is TGTGCCAGCAGTCCTGGACTAGCCGGGAGGGGATCCTACGAGCAGTACTTC.

This clonotype was picked up many times. V is TRBV20-1 and J is TRBJ1-2; D unresolved. V was trimmed by 8 bases and J by 3 bases, leaving 16 bases between them. This CDR3 comprises 13 residues. Germline V gene sequence: CDR1 DFQATT, CDR2 SNEGSKA (reference sequence). CDR3 sequence reads: CSSPYSDDYGYTF. The CDR3, as DNA: TGCAGTTCCCCCTACTCCGACGACTATGGCTACACCTTC.

Turning to this clonotype: A read error may be the cause here, since a much bigger clone is one base away. The J gene is TRBJ2-1, the V gene TRBV27; 15 bases are a match to TRBD2. The CDR3 runs to 17 residues. Germline V CDR1 and CDR2: MNHEY, SMNVEV (reference sequence). CDR3 sequence (DNA): TGTGCCAGCAGTTTATCCGGACTAGCGGGAGGGCTCGTTGAGAAGTTCTTC. The encoded protein is CASSLSGLAGGLVEKFF.

The chain has TRBV6-2 or TRBV6-3 and TRBJ2-7; 8 positions match TRBD1. Germline trimming cut 0 bases from V and 9 bases from J; bases unmatched to any gene: 7. The CDR3 consists of 14 residues. Germline lookup yields CDR1 MNHEY and CDR2 SVGEGT. The CDR3 DNA follows: TGTGCCAGCAGTTACTCCGGGACAGGCGAAGTGCAGTACTTC. Translated, it gives CASSYSGTGEVQYF.

This clonotype was picked up many times. The chain carries TRBV10-2 and TRBJ2-7; no definite D call. V gave up 2 bases and J gave up 2 bases, with 4 bases separating them. The germline V gene encodes CDR1 WSHSY and CDR2 SAAADI. The CDR3 totals 12 residues. CDR3 coding DNA: TGCGCCAGCAGTGAGGGCGCCTACGAGCAGTACTTC. Translated: CASSEGAYEQYF.

J is TRBJ2-5 and V is TRBV7-6; a weak D match, TRBD2 (6 bases). The length of the CDR3 is 16 residues. CDR1 is SGHVS, CDR2 FNYEAQ, per germline. V was pared by 8 bases and J by 2 bases, with 21 bases between. This CDR3 is CASLTSGGVPQETQYF. CDR3 nucleotides: TGTGCCAGCCTGACGTCCGGGGGAGTACCGCAAGAGACCCAGTACTTC.

On this clonotype itself: This clone may be a read error of a much larger clone one base away. The chain is built from TRBV28 and TRBJ2-1; weak D call: TRBD1 (5 bases). Looked up from germline, CDR1 is MDHEN and CDR2 is SYDVKM. V lost 5 bases, J lost 6 bases, and 11 bases lay in between. The CDR3 spans 13 residues. CDR3 nucleotide sequence: TGTGCCAGCAGTGATCCGGACACCAATGAGCAGTTCTTC. Amino acids: CASSDPDTNEQFF.

This clonotype has only one observation. The genes are TRBV19 and TRBJ2-1, with 12 positions matching TRBD2. V gave up 1 base and J gave up 9 bases; unmatched junction bases: 7. Germline V gives CDR1 LNHDA, CDR2 SQIVND (reference sequence). CDR3 length equals 16 residues. Here the CDR3 DNA reads TGTGCCAGTAGTATAGGACTAGCGGGAGCTCCCGCTGAGCAGTTCTTC. Its translation: CASSIGLAGAPAEQFF. The full variable domain, with the rest looked up from reference TRBV19 and TRBJ2-1, is DGGITQSPKYLFRKEGQNVTLSCEQNLNHDAMYWYRQDPGQGLRLIYYSQIVNDFQKGDIAEGYSVSREKKESFPLTVTSAQKNPTAFYLCASSIGLAGAPAEQFFGPGTRLTVL.

This clonotype came up a few times. V and J are TRBV11-2 and TRBJ2-5; 9 bases agree with TRBD2. Germline CDR1 is SGHAT and CDR2 is FQNNGV. The CDR3 is made up of 15 amino acids. V trimming: 2 bases; J trimming: 4 bases; junction bases outside the gene matches: 5. Written as DNA, the CDR3 is TGTGCCAGCAGCTTAAATATAGCGGGGGCAGAGACCCAGTACTTC. Residues: CASSLNIAGAETQYF.

In this sample, this clonotype turned up many times. The chain links TRBV30 to TRBJ2-7, with a possible D match to TRBD1 (5 bases). The CDR3 totals 11 residues. Germline V gives CDR1 GTSNPN, CDR2 SVGIG (reference sequence). Trimming stripped 3 bases from V and 5 bases from J, with 8 bases between. The CDR3 loop is CAWRLGDEQYF. CDR3 coding DNA: TGTGCCTGGAGGTTAGGGGACGAGCAGTACTTC.

This clonotype was observed at least ten times. This sequence joins TRBV12-3 or TRBV12-4 and TRBJ1-2, with 8 bases lining up with TRBD1. CDR3 length: 14 amino acids. V shed 6 bases, J shed 4 bases, and the junction held 7 bases outside the gene matches. The CDR3 coding sequence is TGTGCCAGCAGCCCAACCGGGACAGGCTATGGCTACACCTTC. Amino acids: CASSPTGTGYGYTF.

In this sample, this clonotype turned up once. Since no conserved phenylalanine or tryptophan closes the CDR3, a read error is the likely cause. The chain has TRBV10-3 and TRBJ1-1; TRBD1 matches 8 bases. Germline loops: CDR1 ENHRY, CDR2 SYGVKD. The CDR3 is made up of 15 amino acids. The V gene end was trimmed by 10 bases and the J gene end by 4 bases; junction bases not matched to a gene: 14. The CDR3 DNA reads as TGTGCCACGGGAGGGACAGGCCACCGGGGCACTGAAGCTTTCCTT. This encodes CATGGTGHRGTEAFL.

This clonotype was counted at least ten times. V usage is TRBV24-1 and J usage is TRBJ2-3; 8 bases map to TRBD1. Germline lookup yields CDR1 KGHDR and CDR2 SFDVKD. The CDR3 runs 16 residues. V lost 4 bases to trimming and J lost 2 bases; unmatched junction nucleotides: 7. CDR3 sequence reads: CATSEGQAIDTDTQYF. The DNA of the CDR3 is TGTGCCACCAGTGAGGGACAGGCTATTGACACAGATACGCAGTATTTT.

The V and J genes are TRBV11-2 and TRBJ1-6; tentatively, D is TRBD1 (5 bases). Germline V gives CDR1 SGHAT, CDR2 FQNNGV. Trimming shortened V by 5 bases and J by 9 bases, and 17 bases separated the two germline ends. The CDR3 extends over 15 amino acids. The CDR3 loop reads CASSSELRGVSPLHF. The DNA for the CDR3 is TGTGCCAGCAGCAGCGAATTAAGGGGTGTTTCACCCCTCCACTTT.

Ten or more counts support this clonotype. The gene calls are TRBV4-2 and TRBJ1-1; no clear D gene. The CDR3 has 16 residues. Germline V lookup: CDR1 LGHNA, CDR2 YNFKEQ. The V end was cut by 4 bases, the J end by 0 bases, with 15 bases between. This CDR3 is CASSPPALGLNTEAFF. Here the CDR3 DNA reads TGTGCCAGCAGCCCCCCAGCTTTAGGGTTGAACACTGAAGCTTTCTTT.

This rearrangement joins TRBV20-1 to TRBJ1-5, with 11 positions matching TRBD1. J was trimmed by 6 bases and V by 5 bases; bases with no gene match: 0. The CDR3 is 12 residues long. CDR1 is DFQATT, CDR2 SNEGSKA, per germline (reference sequence). The CDR3 region has the DNA TGCAGTGCTGGGACAGGGGGTCAGCCCCAGCATTTT. Protein sequence: CSAGTGGQPQHF.

The CDR3: CASSLGLDNQPQHF. The CDR3 DNA reads TGCGCCAGCAGCTTGGGATTGGACAATCAGCCCCAGCATTTT. V and J are TRBV5-1 and TRBJ1-5; D gene ambiguous. CDR1 is SGHRS and CDR2 is YFSETQ in the germline V gene. Trimming cost V 0 bases and J 3 bases, with 7 bases left between them. CDR3 length: 14 amino acids. Supplemented by reference TRBV5-1 and TRBJ1-5, the full variable domain reads KAGVTQTPRYLIKTRGQQVTLSCSPISGHRSVSWYQQTPGQGLQFLFEYFSETQRNKGNFPGRFSGRQFSNSRSEMNVSTLELGDSALYLCASSLGLDNQPQHFGDGTRLSIL.

The table lists this clonotype with many counts. The rearrangement joins TRBV27 to TRBJ1-1; TRBD1 is a possible D gene (5 bases). The CDR3 sequence is 14 residues long. Germline V CDR1 and CDR2: MNHEY, SMNVEV (reference sequence). V dropped 4 bases and J dropped 3 bases, with 12 bases sitting between them. CDR3 sequence reads: CASSWQGIDTEAFF. Here the CDR3 DNA reads TGTGCCAGCAGTTGGCAGGGTATAGACACTGAAGCTTTCTTT.

The table lists this clonotype with many counts. V is TRBV4-1 and J is TRBJ1-5; D is uncertain. Germline V gene data show CDR1 as MGHRA and CDR2 as YSYEKL. This CDR3 spans 14 amino acids. Between the trimmed V and J ends, which lost 1 base and 7 bases, there was a span of 11 bases. DNA for the CDR3: TGCGCCAGCAGCCAAGCCTTAATGGCCCAGCCCCAGCATTTT. Protein sequence: CASSQALMAQPQHF.